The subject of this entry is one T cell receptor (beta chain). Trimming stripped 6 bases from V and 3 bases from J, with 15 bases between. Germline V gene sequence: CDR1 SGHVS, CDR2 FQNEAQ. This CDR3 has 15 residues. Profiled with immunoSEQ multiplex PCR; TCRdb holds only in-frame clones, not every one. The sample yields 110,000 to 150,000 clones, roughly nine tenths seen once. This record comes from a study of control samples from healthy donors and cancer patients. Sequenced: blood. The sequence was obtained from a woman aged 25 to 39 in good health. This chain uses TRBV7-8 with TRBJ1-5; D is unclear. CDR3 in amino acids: CASSPISGINQPQHF. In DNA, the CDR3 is TGTGCCAGCAGTCCTATCTCCGGAATCAATCAGCCCCAGCATTTT.